This entry lists 22 T cell receptor beta chains sequenced from one sample in a study of blood T cell repertoires in COVID-19 (TCRdb year 2020). The method was the immunoSEQ multiplex PCR assay. The table comes from immuneACCESS by way of TCRdb, which keeps in-frame sequences with V and J called. Part of the clones is missing from these tables; in studies checked, under half for an unresolved V gene and the rest for unknown reasons. The sample yields around 140,000 clones; around 78% were counted once. The top ten clonotypes cover approximately 4.5% of the sample. Sample: peripheral blood. The source is a woman at least 80 years old with active or convalescent COVID-19.

This clone has just one count. The chain has TRBV5-1 and TRBJ2-3, with D possibly matching TRBD2 (5 bases). CDR1 is SGHRS and CDR2 is YFSETQ in the germline V gene. The CDR3 has 15 residues. Trimming cost V 0 bases and J 2 bases, with 10 bases left between them. CDR3 sequence: CASSLEGGPTDTQYF. Here the CDR3 DNA reads TGCGCCAGCAGCTTGGAAGGAGGCCCCACAGATACGCAGTATTTT.

The chain employs TRBV6-5 and TRBJ2-5; TRBD2 matches at 8 bases. The J segment lost 1 base and the V segment lost 6 bases, leaving 7 bases of the junction unmatched. The germline V gene has CDR1 MNHEY and CDR2 SVGAGI. The CDR3 length is 15 residues. In nucleotides, the CDR3 is TGTGCCAGCAGATCTTCCAGCGGGGGCCAAGAGACCCAGTACTTC. Residues: CASRSSSGGQETQYF.

CDR3 bases: TGTGCCAGCAAAATCCTAGGACAGGAAAGCTCCTACGAGCAGTACTTC. Its translation: CASKILGQESSYEQYF. The V and J genes are TRBV27 and TRBJ2-7, with TRBD1 identical over 7 bases. The CDR3 has 16 amino acids. Germline CDR1 is MNHEY and CDR2 is SMNVEV (reference sequence). Germline trimming cut 7 bases from V and 0 bases from J; bases unmatched to any gene: 12.

This clone has more than one count but fewer than ten. The chain employs TRBV5-8 and TRBJ2-7; 7 nucleotides match TRBD1. This CDR3 is built from 15 residues. V was clipped by 4 bases and J by 0 bases; unmatched bases: 7. Per germline, CDR1 SGHTS and CDR2 YDEGEE. The CDR3 loop reads CASSPTGASSYEQYF. The DNA of the CDR3 is TGTGCCAGCAGCCCCACAGGGGCCTCCTCCTACGAGCAGTACTTC.

This clone appeared a few times. This chain joins TRBV29-1 and TRBJ1-1; D perhaps matches TRBD1 (5 bases). There are 12 residues in the CDR3. Trimming removed 7 bases at V and 3 bases at J, with 12 bases between. Germline assignment: CDR1 SQVTM and CDR2 ANQGSEA. The CDR3 region is CSDPGGDTEAFF. DNA of the CDR3: TGCAGCGATCCCGGAGGGGACACTGAAGCTTTCTTT. The full variable domain, with the rest looked up from reference TRBV29-1 and TRBJ1-1, is SAVISQKPSRDICQRGTSLTIQCQVDSQVTMMFWYRQQPGQSLTLIATANQGSEATYESGFVIDKFPISRPNLTFSTLTVSNMSPEDSSIYLCSDPGGDTEAFFGQGTRLTVV.

This chain connects TRBV7-2 to TRBJ1-1; 7 bases agree with TRBD1. Germline V gives CDR1 SGHTA, CDR2 FQGNSA. CDR3 length: 15 residues. V lost 5 bases to trimming and J lost 1 base; unmatched junction nucleotides: 7. The CDR3 bases are TGTGCCAGCAGCCCCACCGGGACAGAGAACACTGAAGCTTTCTTT. Translation gives CASSPTGTENTEAFF.

Here the CDR3 reads CASSLFSGNTAGELFF. The CDR3 DNA sequence: TGTGCCAGCAGCTTATTTAGCGGGAACACCGCCGGGGAGCTGTTTTTT. The chain is built from TRBV7-8 and TRBJ2-2; 8 bases fit TRBD2. Germline CDR1 SGHVS, CDR2 FQNEAQ. With V trimmed by 2 bases and J by 6 bases, 8 bases remained unmatched. CDR3 length: 16 residues.

The chain recombines TRBV3-1 (or the pseudogene TRBV3-2) with TRBJ1-2; D perhaps matches TRBD1 (6 bases). CDR1 and CDR2 from the germline V gene are LGHDT and YNNKEL (reference sequence). The CDR3 runs to 15 residues. V was cut by 4 bases and J by 2 bases, with 14 bases left in between. This CDR3 is CASSPALQGNYGYTF. CDR3 DNA: TGTGCCAGCAGCCCGGCCCTGCAGGGGAACTATGGCTACACCTTC.

The chain is built from TRBV28 and TRBJ1-5; D possibly corresponds to TRBD1 (5 bases). V lost 4 bases and J lost 7, with 26 bases in between. The germline V gene encodes CDR1 MDHEN and CDR2 SYDVKM. The CDR3 has 18 residues. DNA of the CDR3: TGTGCCAGCAGTTCACCCGGTCGAGGAGGTGGGGGAGGGCAGCCCCAGCATTTT. Amino acids: CASSSPGRGGGGGQPQHF.

The V and J genes are TRBV9 and TRBJ1-1; 7 nucleotides agree with TRBD1. The ends lost 4 bases at V and 5 bases at J; junction bases unmatched: 14. CDR3 length: 16 residues. Germline lookup yields CDR1 SGDLS and CDR2 YYNGEE. The CDR3 nucleotides read TGTGCCAGCAGCCCACAAGTAGGGGGCCTCGGGACTGAAGCTTTCTTT. Translation: CASSPQVGGLGTEAFF.

V usage is TRBV7-9 and J usage is TRBJ2-7, with 12 bases aligning to TRBD2. The germline gives CDR1 SEHNR, CDR2 FQNEAQ (reference sequence). V lost 3 bases, J lost 1 base, and 13 bases stayed unmatched. This CDR3 is 19 amino acids long. The CDR3 coding sequence is TGTGCCAGCAGCTTGGTCGCTAGCGGGGGGGCAAGATATTCCTACGAGCAGTACTTC. Encoded protein: CASSLVASGGARYSYEQYF.

The J gene is TRBJ2-4, the V gene TRBV30; 9 positions match TRBD1. CDR3 length: 13 amino acids. Germline lookup yields CDR1 GTSNPN and CDR2 SVGIG (reference sequence). J lost 9 bases, V lost 1 base, and 4 bases had no gene match. In nucleotides, the CDR3 is TGTGCCTGGAGTGAGACAGGGGGAGGCATTCAGTACTTC. Residues: CAWSETGGGIQYF.

This CDR3 reads CASSSGQGGYGYTF. The CDR3 nucleotides are TGCGCCAGCAGCTCCGGACAGGGAGGCTATGGCTACACCTTC. J is TRBJ1-2 and V is TRBV5-1, with 8 nucleotides matching TRBD1. Unmatched junction bases numbered 5, after V lost 3 bases and J lost 4 bases. The CDR3 consists of 14 residues. The V gene's germline CDR1 is SGHRS and CDR2 YFSETQ. The entire variable domain, with the rest obtained from reference TRBV5-1 and TRBJ1-2, is as follows: KAGVTQTPRYLIKTRGQQVTLSCSPISGHRSVSWYQQTPGQGLQFLFEYFSETQRNKGNFPGRFSGRQFSNSRSEMNVSTLELGDSALYLCASSSGQGGYGYTFGSGTRLTVV.

The count of this clone is one. This chain uses TRBV10-2 with TRBJ2-7; no clear D gene. The germline CDR1 and CDR2 sequences are WSHSY and SAAADI. Trimming removed 6 bases at V and 6 bases at J, with 9 bases between. This CDR3 contains 11 residues. CDR3 amino acids: CASSAVSEQYF. The CDR3 region has the DNA TGCGCCAGCAGCGCGGTTTCCGAGCAGTACTTC.

Remarks on this clone: Because the CDR3's place on the DNA is in doubt, the DNA is left out and the CDR3 is given as listed by TCRdb. J is TRBJ2-3 and V is TRBV7-2; no check of the table's D call, TRBD1, against the DNA was made. Germline loops: CDR1 SGHTA, CDR2 FQGNSA. Both ends counted, the CDR3 spans 14 residues. This chain's CDR3 is CASSLVGTGARPFF.

Written as DNA, the CDR3 is TGTGCCAGCAGCCCGGACGGCGGGCGCCTCCACTTT. It translates to CASSPDGGRLHF. The chain employs TRBV6-5 and TRBJ1-6, with D unclear. Trimming pared 6 bases from V and 15 bases from J, leaving 15 bases between. The CDR3 extends over 12 amino acids. CDR1 MNHEY and CDR2 SVGAGI come from the germline V gene.

This clone has only a few counts. The chain carries TRBV27 and TRBJ1-2; TRBD1 might be the D (5 bases). From germline, CDR1 is MNHEY and CDR2 SMNVEV (reference sequence). The germline V and J ends were trimmed by 6 bases and 1 base, with 12 bases remaining between them. This CDR3 is built from 14 residues. CDR3 loop: CASRPPGRNYGYTF. The CDR3 region has the DNA TGTGCCAGCAGACCCCCAGGGCGTAACTATGGCTACACCTTC.

The CDR3 region is CASSWESSSNQPQHF. CDR3 bases: TGTGCCAGCAGCTGGGAGAGTTCGAGCAATCAGCCCCAGCATTTT. The rearrangement joins TRBV6-5 to TRBJ1-5; D not resolved. Germline-derived CDR1 and CDR2 are MNHEY and SVGAGI. Trimming pared 6 bases from V and 1 base from J, leaving 13 bases between. This CDR3 spans 15 amino acids.

J is TRBJ1-4 and V is TRBV5-1; 7 bases are a match to TRBD1. Germline CDR1 reads SGHRS; CDR2 reads YFSETQ. After removal of 4 bases from V and 5 bases from J, the junction contained 5 bases not matched to a gene. There are 14 residues in the CDR3. The CDR3 bases are TGCGCCAGCAGCCGACAGGGTCTCAATGAAAAACTGTTTTTT. Its protein is CASSRQGLNEKLFF.

This clone was observed a handful of times. The V call is TRBV7-2, the J call TRBJ1-5; the D gene is possibly TRBD1 (6 bases). This CDR3 spans 15 amino acids. Germline assignment: CDR1 SGHTA and CDR2 FQGNSA. V gave up 1 base and J gave up 5 bases, with 12 bases separating them. The CDR3 is CASSLVDRLDQPQHF. The CDR3 nucleotides read TGTGCCAGCAGCTTAGTAGACAGGTTGGATCAGCCCCAGCATTTT.

V and J are TRBV6-5 and TRBJ1-4, with 7 bases matching TRBD1. This CDR3 contains 16 residues. V lost 0 bases and J lost 4; bases outside the gene matches: 5. In germline, CDR1 is MNHEY, CDR2 SVGAGI. CDR3 bases: TGTGCCAGCAGTTACTCGAGGACAGGCAGTAATGAAAAACTGTTTTTT. The encoded protein is CASSYSRTGSNEKLFF.

The chain carries TRBV29-1 and TRBJ2-1; 11 bases match TRBD2. The CDR3 is 14 amino acids. V dropped 7 bases and J dropped 7; count of bases not matched to a gene: 9. Germline V gene data show CDR1 as SQVTM and CDR2 as ANQGSEA. The CDR3 spells CSADSGGARNEQFF. CDR3 bases: TGCAGCGCTGATAGCGGGGGGGCCAGGAATGAGCAGTTCTTC.